This T cell receptor beta chain was obtained from a study of PD-1 blockade in classical Hodgkin lymphoma. CDR1 is SGHTS, CDR2 YDEGEE, per germline. The CDR3 spans 15 residues. V was clipped by 4 bases and J by 5 bases; unmatched bases: 9. Every patient relapsed after autologous stem cell transplantation, and brentuximab vedotin exposure varied. Repertoires were generated with immunoSEQ multiplex PCR, while TCRdb's copy carries only in-frame clones and drops some. This table has 100,000 or so clones, roughly 91% appearing once. The V gene is TRBV5-8, the J gene TRBJ2-5; TRBD1 matches at 9 bases. The sequence was collected from a human donor with classical Hodgkin lymphoma. The sample here was peripheral blood mononuclear cells (PBMCs), taken before the second cycle of nivolumab. In nucleotides, the CDR3 is TGTGCCAGCAGCGAACAGGGGGCGCCCGGGGAGACCCAGTACTTC. As protein: CASSEQGAPGETQYF.